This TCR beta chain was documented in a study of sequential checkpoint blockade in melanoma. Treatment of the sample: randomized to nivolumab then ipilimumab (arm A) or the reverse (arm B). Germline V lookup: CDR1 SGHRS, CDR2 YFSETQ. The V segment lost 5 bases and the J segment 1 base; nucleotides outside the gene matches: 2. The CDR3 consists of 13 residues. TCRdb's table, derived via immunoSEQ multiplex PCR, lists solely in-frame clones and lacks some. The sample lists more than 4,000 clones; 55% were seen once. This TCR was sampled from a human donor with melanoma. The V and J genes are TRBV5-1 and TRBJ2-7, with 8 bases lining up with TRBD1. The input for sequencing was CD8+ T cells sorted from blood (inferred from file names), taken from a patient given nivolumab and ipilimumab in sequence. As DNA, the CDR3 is TGCGCCAGCAGGGGACAGGAGTCCTACGAGCAGTACTTC. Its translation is CASRGQESYEQYF.